The 15 T cell receptor beta chains below come from one sample, sequenced in a study of T cells in Graves' hyperthyroidism and ophthalmopathy. TCR beta CDR3 sequences were amplified from RNA transcripts. The HTBI primer set drove a first-round RT-PCR of the TCR CDR3. TCRdb reprocessed the multiplex PCR reads via MiXCR and lists one record per CDR3 protein. The sample lists under 500,000 distinct CDR3 sequences, around 15% occurring once. Sequencing input: blood. The source of these receptors is a man aged 50 to 60 with Graves' ophthalmopathy.

The sample holds a few counts of this clonotype. The chain couples TRBV19 to TRBJ2-5; 8 bases align to TRBD1. Trimming took 4 bases from V and 4 from J; bases not matched to a gene: 5. Germline V gene lookup returns CDR1 LNHDA and CDR2 SQIVND (reference sequence). This CDR3 has 14 residues. CDR3 in amino acids: CASSTPGTGETQYF. The CDR3 DNA sequence: TGTGCCAGTAGTACCCCCGGGACAGGAGAGACCCAGTACTTC. The variable domain in full, with the rest retrieved from reference TRBV19 and TRBJ2-5, is DGGITQSPKYLFRKEGQNVTLSCEQNLNHDAMYWYRQDPGQGLRLIYYSQIVNDFQKGDIAEGYSVSREKKESFPLTVTSAQKNPTAFYLCASSTPGTGETQYFGPGTRLLVL.

This clonotype was seen many times. The genes are TRBV30 and TRBJ1-5; TRBD1 matches 7 bases. This CDR3 has 15 residues. Trimming cost V 4 bases and J 1 base; bases outside gene matches: 7. Germline lookup yields CDR1 GTSNPN and CDR2 SVGIG (reference sequence). The CDR3 coding sequence is TGTGCCTGGAACCACAGGGGACTCAGCAATCAGCCCCAGCATTTT. Amino acid sequence: CAWNHRGLSNQPQHF.

This clonotype was detected ten times or more. V is TRBV12-3 or TRBV12-4 and J is TRBJ2-1; either TRBD1 or TRBD2 may fit D (5 bases each). The CDR3 has 15 amino acids. V lost 7 bases to trimming and J lost 5 bases, with 18 bases between them. The CDR3 bases are TGTGCCAGCACCCCGCTCGGGTTGGGACACAATGAGCAGTTCTTC. Translating it yields CASTPLGLGHNEQFF.

For this clonotype: Being one base from a much bigger clone, this may be a read error. A read error is likely, as this CDR3 ends without the conserved phenylalanine or tryptophan. The V call is TRBV5-1, the J call TRBJ2-3; D gene ambiguous. The CDR3 is 14 amino acids. V lost 1 base to trimming and J lost 0 bases, with 6 bases between them. CDR1 SGHRS and CDR2 YFSETQ come from the germline V gene. Here the CDR3 DNA reads TGCGCCAGCAGCTTGTGGCGGAGCACAGATACGCAGTATCTT. It encodes CASSLWRSTDTQYL.

The sample holds many counts of this clonotype. V and J are TRBV6-1 and TRBJ1-1; D possibly corresponds to TRBD1 (5 bases). In germline, CDR1 is MNHNS, CDR2 SASEGT. CDR3 length: 14 residues. Trimming took off 2 bases at V and 1 base at J, with 8 bases between the two ends. This CDR3 is CASSEQGGNTEAFF. The CDR3 DNA is TGTGCCAGCAGTGAACAGGGTGGGAACACTGAAGCTTTCTTT.

The V call is TRBV24-1, the J call TRBJ2-3, with a weak D call TRBD2 (5 bases). V dropped 3 bases and J dropped 11 bases, with 23 bases sitting between them. The V gene's germline CDR1 is KGHDR and CDR2 SFDVKD. The length of the CDR3 is 16 residues. The CDR3 nucleotides are TGTGCCACCAGTGATCCACGACCCGAACGGGCTGAGGGGCAGTATTTT. This sequence encodes CATSDPRPERAEGQYF.

This clonotype was seen only once. This may arise from a read error, as a much more abundant clone is one base away. The chain combines TRBV30 with TRBJ1-2; D is ambiguous. The CDR3 contains 12 residues. The germline gives CDR1 GTSNPN, CDR2 SVGIG (reference sequence). The chain's CDR3 is CTWSVHNYGYTF. In nucleotides, the CDR3 is TGTACCTGGAGTGTTCATAACTATGGCTACACCTTC.

The rearrangement uses TRBV9 and TRBJ2-2, with 11 positions matching TRBD2. The CDR3 spans 17 residues. With 0 bases clipped from V and 0 bases from J, the junction kept 1 base outside the gene matches. CDR1 and CDR2 from the germline V gene are SGDLS and YYNGEE. The CDR3 DNA is TGTGCCAGCAGCGTAGTTAGCGGGAGGGCGAACACCGGGGAGCTGTTTTTT. Protein product: CASSVVSGRANTGELFF.

This clonotype occurred many times. This chain connects TRBV7-8 to TRBJ1-4, with 8 bases matching TRBD1. CDR1 SGHVS and CDR2 FQNEAQ come from the germline V gene. The CDR3 loop spans 16 amino acids. V lost 5 bases to trimming and J lost 13 bases; unmatched junction nucleotides: 18. The CDR3 reads CASSKITGTGGVVLFF. CDR3 DNA: TGTGCCAGCAGCAAAATAACCGGGACAGGAGGGGTAGTACTGTTTTTT.

This clonotype was detected many times. The chain combines TRBV3-1 with TRBJ1-1, with D hard to call. The CDR3 is made up of 15 amino acids. Per the germline V gene, CDR1 is LGHDT and CDR2 is YNNKEL (reference sequence). Trimming took 4 bases from V and 8 from J, leaving 20 bases between them. CDR3 DNA: TGTGCCAGCAGCCCCGCCCCCCCGACACGAACAGAAGCTTTCTTT. Encoded protein: CASSPAPPTRTEAFF.

The chain recombines TRBV7-3 with TRBJ2-3, with 9 bases matching TRBD2. CDR3 length: 15 residues. Germline V gene data show CDR1 as SGHTA and CDR2 as FQGTGA. Trimming at V came to 3 bases and at J to 7 bases, leaving 8 bases not matched to a gene. CDR3: CASSFSAGGPYTQYF. The CDR3 DNA is TGTGCCAGCAGCTTTAGCGCGGGAGGGCCGTATACGCAGTATTTT.

This clonotype came up many times. The V gene is TRBV5-6, the J gene TRBJ2-3, with TRBD1 identical over 8 bases. The germline CDR1 and CDR2 sequences are SGHDT and YYEEEE. V trimming: 4 bases; J trimming: 5 bases; junction bases outside the gene matches: 12. The CDR3 has 16 amino acids. CDR3 sequence (DNA): TGTGCCAGCAGCGATTATAGACAGGGGTCAGGAGATACGCAGTATTTT. Its translation: CASSDYRQGSGDTQYF.

This clonotype was detected many times. The chain employs TRBV11-2 and TRBJ2-7; D may be TRBD1 (5 bases). This CDR3 has 14 amino acids. Trimming pared 5 bases from V and 7 bases from J, leaving 18 bases between. Germline V lookup: CDR1 SGHAT, CDR2 FQNNGV. CDR3 DNA: TGTGCCAGCAGCAAAATAGACAGTCCCCTGGAGCAGTACTTC. Translation gives CASSKIDSPLEQYF.

The CDR3, as DNA: TGTGCCAGTAGCAACCGTGGGGGGGGCTTGGACGAGCAGTACTTC. It yields the protein CASSNRGGGLDEQYF. The V call is TRBV19, the J call TRBJ2-7; D might be TRBD2 (7 bases). The germline V gene has CDR1 LNHDA and CDR2 SQIVND (reference sequence). The length of the CDR3 is 15 residues. Between the trimmed V and J ends, which lost 6 bases and 5 bases, there was a span of 20 bases.

There are many counts of this clonotype. J is TRBJ1-1 and V is TRBV12-3 or TRBV12-4; 10 bases agree with TRBD1. This CDR3 has 17 amino acids. Germline trimming cut 2 bases from V and 3 bases from J; bases unmatched to any gene: 9. The DNA of the CDR3 is TGTGCCAGCAGTTTACGCCGGGACAGGGGTGTTTACACTGAAGCTTTCTTT. As protein: CASSLRRDRGVYTEAFF.